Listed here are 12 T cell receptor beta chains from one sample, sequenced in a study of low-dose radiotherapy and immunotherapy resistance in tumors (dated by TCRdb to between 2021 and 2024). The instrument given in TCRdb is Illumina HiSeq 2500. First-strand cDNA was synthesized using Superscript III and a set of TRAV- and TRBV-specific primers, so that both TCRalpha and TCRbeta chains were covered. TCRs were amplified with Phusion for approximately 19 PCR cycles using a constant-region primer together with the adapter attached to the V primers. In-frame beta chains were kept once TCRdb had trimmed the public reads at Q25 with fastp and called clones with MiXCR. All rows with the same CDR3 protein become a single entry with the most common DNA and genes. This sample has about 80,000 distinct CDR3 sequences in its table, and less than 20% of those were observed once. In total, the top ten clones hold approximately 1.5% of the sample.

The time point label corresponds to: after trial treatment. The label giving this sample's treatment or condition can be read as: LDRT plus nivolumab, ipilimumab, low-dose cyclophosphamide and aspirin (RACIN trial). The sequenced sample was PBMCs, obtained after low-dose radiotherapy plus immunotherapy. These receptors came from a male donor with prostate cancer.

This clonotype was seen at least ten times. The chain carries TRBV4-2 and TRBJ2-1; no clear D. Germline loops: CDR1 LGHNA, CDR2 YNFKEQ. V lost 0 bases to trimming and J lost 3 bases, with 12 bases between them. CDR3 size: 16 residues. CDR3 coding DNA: TGTGCCAGCAGCCAAGATTTGGTAACTGGCTACAATGAGCAGTTCTTC. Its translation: CASSQDLVTGYNEQFF.

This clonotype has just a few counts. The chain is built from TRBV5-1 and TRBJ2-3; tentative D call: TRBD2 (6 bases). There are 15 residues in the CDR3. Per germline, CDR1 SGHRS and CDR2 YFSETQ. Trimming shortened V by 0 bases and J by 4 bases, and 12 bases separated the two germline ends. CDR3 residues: CASSLARGSADTQYF. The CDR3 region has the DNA TGCGCCAGCAGCTTGGCGCGGGGATCGGCAGATACGCAGTATTTT.

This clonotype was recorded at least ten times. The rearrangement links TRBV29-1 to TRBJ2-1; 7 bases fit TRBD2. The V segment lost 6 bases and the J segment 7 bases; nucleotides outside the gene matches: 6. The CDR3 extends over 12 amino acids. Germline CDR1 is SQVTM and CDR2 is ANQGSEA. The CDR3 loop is CSVKEGGNEQFF. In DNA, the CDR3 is TGCAGCGTAAAAGAGGGAGGGAATGAGCAGTTCTTC.

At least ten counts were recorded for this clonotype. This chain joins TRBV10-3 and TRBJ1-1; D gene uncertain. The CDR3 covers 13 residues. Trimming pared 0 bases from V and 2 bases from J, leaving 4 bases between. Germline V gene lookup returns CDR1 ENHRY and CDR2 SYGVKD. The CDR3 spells CAISESLNTEAFF. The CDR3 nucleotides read TGTGCCATCAGTGAGTCACTCAACACTGAAGCTTTCTTT.

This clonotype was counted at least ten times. CDR3 sequence (DNA): TGTGCCACCCAGAACAGGGGGAACACCGGGGAGCTGTTTTTT. This sequence encodes CATQNRGNTGELFF. V gene TRBV12-3 or TRBV12-4 combines with J gene TRBJ2-2, with TRBD1 matching 7 bases. With 10 bases clipped from V and 1 base from J, the junction kept 6 bases outside the gene matches. This CDR3 is 14 amino acids long.

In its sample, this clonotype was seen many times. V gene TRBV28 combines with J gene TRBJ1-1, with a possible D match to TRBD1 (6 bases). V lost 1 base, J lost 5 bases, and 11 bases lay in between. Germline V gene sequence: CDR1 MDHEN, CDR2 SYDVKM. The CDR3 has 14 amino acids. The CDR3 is CASSLSGAATEAFF. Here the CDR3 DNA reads TGTGCCAGCAGTTTATCGGGGGCTGCGACTGAAGCTTTCTTT.

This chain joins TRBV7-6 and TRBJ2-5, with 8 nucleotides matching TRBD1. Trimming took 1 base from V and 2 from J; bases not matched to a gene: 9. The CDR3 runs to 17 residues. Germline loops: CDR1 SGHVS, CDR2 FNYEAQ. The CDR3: CASSLGGTGKGQETQYF. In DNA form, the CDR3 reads TGTGCCAGCAGCTTAGGAGGGACAGGCAAGGGGCAAGAGACCCAGTACTTC.

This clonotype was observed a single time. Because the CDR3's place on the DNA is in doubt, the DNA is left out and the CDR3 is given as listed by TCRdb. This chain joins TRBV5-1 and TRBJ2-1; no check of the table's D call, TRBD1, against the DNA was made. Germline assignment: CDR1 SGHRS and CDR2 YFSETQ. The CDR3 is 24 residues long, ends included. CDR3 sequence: CASTNQTSMYLCASSLRNPHEQFF.

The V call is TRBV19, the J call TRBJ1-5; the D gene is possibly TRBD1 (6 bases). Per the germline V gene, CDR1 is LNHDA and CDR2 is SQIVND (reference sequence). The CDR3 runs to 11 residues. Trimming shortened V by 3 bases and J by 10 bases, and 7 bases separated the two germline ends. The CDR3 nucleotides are TGTGCCAGTAGTATGGGGGCTCCCCAGCATTTT. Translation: CASSMGAPQHF.

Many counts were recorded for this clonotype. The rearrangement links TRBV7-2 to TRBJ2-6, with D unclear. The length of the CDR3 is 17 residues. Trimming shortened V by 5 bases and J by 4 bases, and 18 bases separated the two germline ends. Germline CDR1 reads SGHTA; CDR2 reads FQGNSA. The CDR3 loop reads CASSLRGSLEGANVLTF. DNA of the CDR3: TGTGCCAGCAGCCTGAGAGGTTCCCTGGAGGGGGCCAACGTCCTGACTTTC.

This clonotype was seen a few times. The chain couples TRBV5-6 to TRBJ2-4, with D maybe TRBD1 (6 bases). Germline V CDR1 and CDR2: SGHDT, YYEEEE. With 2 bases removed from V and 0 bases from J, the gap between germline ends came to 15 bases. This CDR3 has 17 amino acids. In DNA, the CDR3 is TGTGCCAGCAGCTTCGGACAGCCTCCTTTAGCCAAAAACATTCAGTACTTC. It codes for CASSFGQPPLAKNIQYF. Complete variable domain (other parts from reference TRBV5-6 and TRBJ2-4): DAGVTQSPTHLIKTRGQQVTLRCSPKSGHDTVSWYQQALGQGPQFIFQYYEEEERQRGNFPDRFSGHQFPNYSSELNVNALLLGDSALYLCASSFGQPPLAKNIQYFGAGTRLSVL.

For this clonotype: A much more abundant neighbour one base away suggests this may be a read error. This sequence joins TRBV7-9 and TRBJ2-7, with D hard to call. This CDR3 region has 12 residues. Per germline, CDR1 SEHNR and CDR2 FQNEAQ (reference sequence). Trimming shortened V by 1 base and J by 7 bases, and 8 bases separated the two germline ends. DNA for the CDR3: TGTGCCAGCAGCTTAGACCGGATAGAGCAGTACTTC. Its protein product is CASSLDRIEQYF.